This T cell receptor beta chain was sequenced during a study of cytomegalovirus exposure and HLA in healthy donors. Germline CDR1 is SGDLS and CDR2 is YYNGEE. Trimming cost V 3 bases and J 6 bases, with 19 bases left between them. This CDR3 spans 16 amino acids. TCRdb's table, derived via immunoSEQ multiplex PCR, lists solely in-frame clones and lacks some. The repertoire consists of about 110,000 clones, with roughly nine tenths occurring once and the leading ten covering around 2%. This clonotype was sampled from a woman in her late teens or twenties in good health and CMV-seronegative. Specimen: PBMCs. V and J are TRBV9 and TRBJ2-1, with D perhaps matching TRBD2 (6 bases). The CDR3 bases are TGTGCCAGCAGCGGCGCCGCGAGCGGGCCTATCAATGAGCAGTTCTTC. Amino acid sequence: CASSGAASGPINEQFF. Drawing the rest from reference TRBV9 and TRBJ2-1, the complete variable domain is DSGVTQTPKHLITATGQRVTLRCSPRSGDLSVYWYQQSLDQGLQFLIQYYNGEERAKGNILERFSAQQFPDLHSELNLSSLELGDSALYFCASSGAASGPINEQFFGPGTRLTVL.